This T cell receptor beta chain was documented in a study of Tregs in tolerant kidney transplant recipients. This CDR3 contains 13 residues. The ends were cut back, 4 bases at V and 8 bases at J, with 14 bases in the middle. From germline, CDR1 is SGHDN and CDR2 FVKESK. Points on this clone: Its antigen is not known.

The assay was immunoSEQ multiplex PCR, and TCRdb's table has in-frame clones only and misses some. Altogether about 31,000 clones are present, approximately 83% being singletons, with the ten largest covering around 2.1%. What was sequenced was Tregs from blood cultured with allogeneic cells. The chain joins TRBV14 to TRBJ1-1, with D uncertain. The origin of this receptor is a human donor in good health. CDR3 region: CASSRVTTGEAFF. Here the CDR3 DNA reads TGTGCCAGCAGCCGAGTGACAACCGGGGAAGCTTTCTTT.